This T cell receptor (beta chain) appears in the sequencing data of a study of T cell clonality in common variable immunodeficiency. Germline V gene sequence: CDR1 SNHLY, CDR2 FYNNEI. The CDR3 length is 17 residues. The ends were cut back, 6 bases at V and 7 bases at J, with 25 bases in the middle. The data were produced by immunoSEQ multiplex PCR, yet TCRdb's version contains in-frame clones alone and is incomplete. This repertoire holds fewer than 40,000 clones, and none appear only once. This clone was recorded many times. Its antigen is not identified. The read stops 3 residues short of the end of the CDR3; the missing end is completed from the germline J gene. Findings of the study overall: CVID subjects showed higher TCRbeta clonality than healthy controls. Common variable immunodeficiency TCR beta sequences reportedly had fewer deletions and N-nucleotide insertions.

Reduced serum IgG, IgA and/or IgM plus specific antibody deficiency defined CVID. Each donor provided roughly 4.5 to 8.5 ml of heparinized whole blood. Sequencing was done on a sample of peripheral blood mononuclear cells. This TCR was recovered from a human donor with common variable immunodeficiency. V and J are TRBV2 and TRBJ2-1, with D tentatively TRBD2 (9 bases). CDR3 sequence reads: CASRKTGGSGGENEQFF. Partial CDR3 DNA: TGTGCCAGCAGAAAAACAGGGGGTAGCGGGGGAGAGAATGAG. The full variable domain, with the rest looked up from reference TRBV2 and TRBJ2-1, is EPEVTQTPSHQVTQMGQEVILRCVPISNHLYFYWYRQILGQKVEFLVSFYNNEISEKSEIFDDQFSVERPDGSNFTLKIRSTKLEDSAMYFCASRKTGGSGGENEQFFGPGTRLTVL.